The sequence of this T cell receptor beta chain was determined in a study of human T cells and chemical hapten exposure. Study information: 2% DPC was applied to about 2 cm by about 2 cm of upper inner arm skin for sensitization. Upper-back patches of 0.01% DPC were read at 6 days. Findings and limits, study-wide: Positive correlation was observed between PT1 expanded TCR counts and patch test score.

TCRdb re-called the RACE reads through MiXCR, storing one row per CDR3 protein. This sample has 300,000 to 450,000 distinct CDR3 sequences, with 4.5% to 5.5% found just once. Time point denoted: pre-sensitization, week 0. Regarding treatment: therapeutic diphenylcyclopropenone sensitization with weekly scalp DPC. Donation of samples came from alopecia patients who were 18 to 70 years old and suitable for DPC. V shed 4 bases and J shed 2 bases, with 11 bases lying between them. The germline V gene encodes CDR1 MNHEY and CDR2 SVGAGI. CDR3 length: 15 residues. Details on this clonotype: Its antigen remains unidentified.

This receptor was taken from a woman aged 45-60 years with alopecia areata. Some clones in this sample may be carry-over from other donors' samples. The specimen comprised whole blood, sampled in connection with sensitization to the hapten diphenylcyclopropenone (DPC). The chain joins TRBV6-5 to TRBJ2-2; the D gene is possibly TRBD2 (6 bases). The CDR3 here is CASSWGGENTGELFF. CDR3 coding DNA: TGTGCCAGCAGTTGGGGCGGGGAAAACACCGGGGAGCTGTTTTTT.